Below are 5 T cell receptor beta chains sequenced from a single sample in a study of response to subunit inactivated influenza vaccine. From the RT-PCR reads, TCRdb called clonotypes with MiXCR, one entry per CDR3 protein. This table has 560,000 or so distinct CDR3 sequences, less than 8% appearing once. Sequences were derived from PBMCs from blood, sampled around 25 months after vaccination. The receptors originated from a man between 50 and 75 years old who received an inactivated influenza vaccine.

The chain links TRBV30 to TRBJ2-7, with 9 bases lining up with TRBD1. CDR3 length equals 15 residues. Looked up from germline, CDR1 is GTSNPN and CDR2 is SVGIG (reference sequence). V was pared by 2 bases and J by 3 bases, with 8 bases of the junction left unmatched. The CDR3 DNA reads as TGTGCCTGGAGTAGCCGGGACAGGGATTTCTACGAGCAGTACTTC. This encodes CAWSSRDRDFYEQYF.

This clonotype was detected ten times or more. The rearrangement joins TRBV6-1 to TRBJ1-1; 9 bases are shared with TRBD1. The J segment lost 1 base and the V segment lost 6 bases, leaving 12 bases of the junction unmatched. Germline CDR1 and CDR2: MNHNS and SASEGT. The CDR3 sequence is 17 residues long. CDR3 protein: CASRPDRGKGGNTEAFF. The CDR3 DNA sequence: TGTGCCAGCAGACCGGACAGGGGTAAAGGGGGGAACACTGAAGCTTTCTTT.

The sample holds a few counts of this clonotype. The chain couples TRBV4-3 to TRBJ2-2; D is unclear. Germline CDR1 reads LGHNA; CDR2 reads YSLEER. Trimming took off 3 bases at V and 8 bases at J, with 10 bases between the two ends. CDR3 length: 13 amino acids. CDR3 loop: CASSHTPGGELFF. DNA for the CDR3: TGCGCCAGCAGCCACACCCCCGGGGGGGAGCTGTTTTTT.

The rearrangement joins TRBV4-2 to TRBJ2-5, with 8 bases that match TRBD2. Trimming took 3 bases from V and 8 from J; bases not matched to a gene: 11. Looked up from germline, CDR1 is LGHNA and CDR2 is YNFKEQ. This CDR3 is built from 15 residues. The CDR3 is CASSQGNGGADTQYF. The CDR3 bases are TGTGCCAGCAGCCAGGGGAACGGGGGGGCGGATACCCAGTACTTC.

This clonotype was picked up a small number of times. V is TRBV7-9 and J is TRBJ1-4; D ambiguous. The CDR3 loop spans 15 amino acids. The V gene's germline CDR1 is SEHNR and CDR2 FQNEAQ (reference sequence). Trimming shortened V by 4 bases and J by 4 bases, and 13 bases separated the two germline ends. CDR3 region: CASSYNAGLNEKLFF. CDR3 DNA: TGTGCCAGCAGCTACAATGCAGGTCTTAATGAAAAACTGTTTTTT.